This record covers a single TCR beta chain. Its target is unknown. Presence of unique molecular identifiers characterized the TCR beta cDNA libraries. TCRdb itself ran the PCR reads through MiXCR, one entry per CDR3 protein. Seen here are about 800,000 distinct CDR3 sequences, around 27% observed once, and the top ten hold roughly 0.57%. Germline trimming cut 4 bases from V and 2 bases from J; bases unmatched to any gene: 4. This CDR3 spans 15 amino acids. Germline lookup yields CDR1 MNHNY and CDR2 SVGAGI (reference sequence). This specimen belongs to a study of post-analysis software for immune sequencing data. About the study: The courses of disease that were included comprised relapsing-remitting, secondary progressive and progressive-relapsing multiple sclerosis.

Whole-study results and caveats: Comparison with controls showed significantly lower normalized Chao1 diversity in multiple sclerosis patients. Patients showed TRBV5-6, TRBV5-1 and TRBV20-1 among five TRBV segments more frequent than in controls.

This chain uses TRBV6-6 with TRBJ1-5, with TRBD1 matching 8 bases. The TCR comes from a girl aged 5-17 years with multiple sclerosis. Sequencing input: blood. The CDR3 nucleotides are TGTGCCAGCAGTTCTTTGACAGGGGGCAATCAGCCCCAGCATTTT. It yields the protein CASSSLTGGNQPQHF.